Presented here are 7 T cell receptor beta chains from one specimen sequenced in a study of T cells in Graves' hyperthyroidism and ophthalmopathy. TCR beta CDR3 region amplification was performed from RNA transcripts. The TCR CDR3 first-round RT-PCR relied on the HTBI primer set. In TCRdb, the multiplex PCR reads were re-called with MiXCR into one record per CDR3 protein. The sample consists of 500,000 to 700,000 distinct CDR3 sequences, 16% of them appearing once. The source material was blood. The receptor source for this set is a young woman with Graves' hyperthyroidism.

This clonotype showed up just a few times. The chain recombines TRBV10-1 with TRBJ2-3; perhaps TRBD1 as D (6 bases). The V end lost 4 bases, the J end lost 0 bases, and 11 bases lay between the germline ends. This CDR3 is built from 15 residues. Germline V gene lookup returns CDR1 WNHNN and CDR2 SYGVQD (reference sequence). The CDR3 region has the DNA TGCGCCAGCAGTGGGGGACACTCGAGCACAGATACGCAGTATTTT. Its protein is CASSGGHSSTDTQYF.

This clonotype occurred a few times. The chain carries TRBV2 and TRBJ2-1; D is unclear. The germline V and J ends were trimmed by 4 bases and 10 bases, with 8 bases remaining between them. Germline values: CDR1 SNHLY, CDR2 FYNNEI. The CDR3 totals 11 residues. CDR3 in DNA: TGTGCCAGCAGTGTCGGAGTGGAGCAGTTCTTC. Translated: CASSVGVEQFF.

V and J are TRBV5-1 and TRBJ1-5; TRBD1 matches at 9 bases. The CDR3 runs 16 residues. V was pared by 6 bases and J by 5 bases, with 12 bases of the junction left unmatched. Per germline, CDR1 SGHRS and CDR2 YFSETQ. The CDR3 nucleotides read TGCGCCAGCACCAAAGCCCGGGACAGGGTAGATCAGCCCCAGCATTTT. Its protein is CASTKARDRVDQPQHF.

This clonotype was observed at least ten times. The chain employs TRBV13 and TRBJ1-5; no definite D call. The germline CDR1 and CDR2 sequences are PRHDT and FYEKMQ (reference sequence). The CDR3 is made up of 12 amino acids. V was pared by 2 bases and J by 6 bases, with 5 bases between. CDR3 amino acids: CASSLIGQPQHF. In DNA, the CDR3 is TGTGCCAGCAGCTTAATAGGTCAGCCCCAGCATTTT.

The CDR3 coding sequence is TGCGCCAGCAGCCAAGGGTACGGGGAGGCAACTAATGAAAAACTGTTTTTT. Its translation: CASSQGYGEATNEKLFF. The V gene is TRBV4-3, the J gene TRBJ1-4; no definite D call. V was pared by 1 base and J by 0 bases, with 12 bases between. The CDR3 runs 17 residues. The germline gives CDR1 LGHNA, CDR2 YSLEER.

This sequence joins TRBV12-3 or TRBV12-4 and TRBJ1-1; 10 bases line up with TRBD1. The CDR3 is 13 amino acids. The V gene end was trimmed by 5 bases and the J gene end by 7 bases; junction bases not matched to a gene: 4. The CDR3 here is CASSPGTGVEAFF. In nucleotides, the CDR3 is TGTGCCAGCAGTCCAGGGACAGGGGTTGAAGCTTTCTTT.

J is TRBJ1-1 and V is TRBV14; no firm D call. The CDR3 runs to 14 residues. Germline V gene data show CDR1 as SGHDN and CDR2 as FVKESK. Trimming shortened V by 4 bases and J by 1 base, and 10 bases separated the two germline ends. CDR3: CASSPETGNTEAFF. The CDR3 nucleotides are TGTGCCAGCAGCCCGGAAACTGGGAACACTGAAGCTTTCTTT.